The table lists the clone carrying this TCR beta chain with many counts. Its specificity is unknown. The data derive from a study of T-cell memory formation after mild COVID-19. General observations from the study: Whether day 37 second-wave clones are SARS-CoV-2-specific was not confirmed. Day 15 to 85 contracting clones showed balanced CD4/CD8; day 15 to 37 expanders favored CD4+. Mainly CM and EM harbored the contracting CD4+ clones; mainly EMRA harbored the CD8+ ones.

The CDR3 sequence is 15 residues long. J was trimmed by 8 bases and V by 1 base; bases with no gene match: 9. The germline V gene has CDR1 DFQATT and CDR2 SNEGSKA (reference sequence). Sample barcodes and UMIs were carried by the TCR alpha and TCR beta cDNA libraries that 5'RACE generated with constant-segment primers. TCRdb ran MiXCR on the 5' RACE reads and lists one entry per CDR3 protein. This table has about 540,000 distinct CDR3 sequences, 20% appearing once. This clonotype originated in an adult woman who had mild COVID-19 (a few samples of this study predate the infection). Cell type and time point are not known. The rearrangement uses TRBV20-1 and TRBJ1-4, with 8 bases matching TRBD1. Material: PBMCs or a T cell subset sorted from them (not recorded which). The CDR3 DNA reads TGCAGTGCTAGAGGAGGGGGACAGGTCCGGGAAAAACTGTTTTTT. Translated: CSARGGGQVREKLFF.